Presented here are 21 T cell receptor beta chains from one specimen sequenced in a study of early T cells in non-severe SARS-CoV-2 infection. TCRdb recomputed calls from the 5' RACE reads with MiXCR, one row per CDR3 protein. Counted here are roughly 80,000 distinct CDR3 sequences, more than 12% occurring once; the ten biggest clones make up 3% to 3.5%. Sequences were obtained from whole blood. These receptors were collected from an adult who was a healthcare worker with PCR-confirmed SARS-CoV-2 infection or an uninfected control (not recorded which).

The rearrangement links TRBV29-1 to TRBJ2-5; 10 nucleotides line up with TRBD1. The CDR3 loop spans 13 amino acids. With 6 bases clipped from V and 5 bases from J, the junction kept 6 bases outside the gene matches. Germline loops: CDR1 SQVTM, CDR2 ANQGSEA. The CDR3 nucleotides are TGCAGCGTCCAGGGACAGGGGTCCGAGACCCAGTACTTC. This codes for CSVQGQGSETQYF. Based on the CDR3 plus reference TRBV29-1 and TRBJ2-5, the full variable domain is SAVISQKPSRDICQRGTSLTIQCQVDSQVTMMFWYRQQPGQSLTLIATANQGSEATYESGFVIDKFPISRPNLTFSTLTVSNMSPEDSSIYLCSVQGQGSETQYFGPGTRLLVL.

The V and J genes are TRBV25-1 and TRBJ2-7, with D unclear. CDR1 and CDR2 from the germline V gene are MGHDK and SYGVNS. This CDR3 comprises 13 residues. V lost 4 bases, J lost 6 bases, and 13 bases lay in between. The CDR3 sequence is CASSVGGVAEQYF. The CDR3 region has the DNA TGTGCCAGCAGTGTCGGTGGGGTGGCCGAGCAGTACTTC.

This clonotype was seen repeatedly, ten times or more. The chain carries TRBV4-1 and TRBJ2-4; unclear D gene. V was shortened by 3 bases and J by 8 bases, with 11 bases between the two germline ends. Germline-derived CDR1 and CDR2 are MGHRA and YSYEKL. The CDR3 is 13 amino acids. CDR3 residues: CASSHNPGDIQYF. The CDR3 region has the DNA TGCGCCAGCAGCCACAACCCTGGAGACATTCAGTACTTC.

This clonotype was detected ten times or more. The genes are TRBV27 and TRBJ2-3; the match to TRBD2 covers 7 bases. Germline CDR1 MNHEY, CDR2 SMNVEV (reference sequence). The CDR3 has 14 residues. With V trimmed by 7 bases and J by 5 bases, 9 bases remained unmatched. The CDR3 DNA reads as TGTGCCAGCAAAGCGGCGGGAGCAAGAGATACGCAGTATTTT. It codes for CASKAAGARDTQYF.

This clonotype was seen ten or more times. The V gene is TRBV19, the J gene TRBJ1-2; no firm D call. Trimming removed 5 bases at V and 9 bases at J, with 7 bases between. Germline V gene lookup returns CDR1 LNHDA and CDR2 SQIVND (reference sequence). This CDR3 contains 10 residues. The CDR3 nucleotides read TGTGCCAGTAGTTCTACAAGCTACACCTTC. Encoded protein: CASSSTSYTF.

A word on this clonotype: The germline gene is not matched at one end of the junction; a read error may be the cause. CDR3 residues: CASSQGLSYEQYF. As DNA, the CDR3 is TGTGCTAGCAGCCAGGGACTCTCCTACGAGCAGTACTTC. This chain links TRBV7-7 with TRBJ2-7; TRBD2 is a possible D gene (6 bases). The CDR3 is 13 residues long. CDR1 and CDR2 from the germline V gene are SSHAT and FNYEAQ (reference sequence).

This clonotype has more than one count but fewer than ten. The rearrangement uses TRBV11-2 and TRBJ2-7, with TRBD2 matching over 8 bases. V was pared by 1 base and J by 7 bases, with 6 bases of the junction left unmatched. This CDR3 is 14 amino acids long. The germline V gene has CDR1 SGHAT and CDR2 FQNNGV. In DNA, the CDR3 is TGTGCCAGCAGCTTAGTTCGGGGGGGCAGGGAGCAGTACTTC. This sequence encodes CASSLVRGGREQYF. Combining the CDR3 with reference TRBV11-2 and TRBJ2-7 gives the whole variable domain EAGVAQSPRYKIIEKRQSVAFWCNPISGHATLYWYQQILGQGPKLLIQFQNNGVVDDSQLPKDRFSAERLKGVDSTLKIQPAKLEDSAVYLCASSLVRGGREQYFGPGTRLTVT.

This clonotype was seen only a few times. CDR3 region: CAISGGGNTEAFF. CDR3 in DNA: TGTGCCATCAGTGGCGGCGGGAACACTGAAGCTTTCTTT. The chain couples TRBV10-3 to TRBJ1-1; no reliable D call. CDR1 and CDR2 from the germline V gene are ENHRY and SYGVKD. The CDR3 length is 13 residues. Between the trimmed V and J ends, which lost 4 bases and 1 base, there was a span of 7 bases.

This clonotype was recorded many times. The chain uses TRBV5-1 and TRBJ1-6; TRBD1 might be the D (5 bases). Germline V gene lookup returns CDR1 SGHRS and CDR2 YFSETQ. The germline V and J ends were trimmed by 2 bases and 10 bases, with 13 bases remaining between them. There are 14 residues in the CDR3. CDR3 sequence (DNA): TGCGCCAGCAGCTTTCGACGGGACGAATCACCCCTCCACTTT. Protein product: CASSFRRDESPLHF.

This clonotype was picked up a small number of times. This sequence joins TRBV9 and TRBJ2-3; D gene unclear. V gave up 2 bases and J gave up 4 bases, with 5 bases separating them. CDR3 length equals 12 residues. CDR1 is SGDLS, CDR2 YYNGEE, per germline. CDR3 residues: CASSVMADTQYF. The CDR3 nucleotides read TGTGCCAGCAGCGTCATGGCAGATACGCAGTATTTT.

This clonotype has only a few counts. This chain joins TRBV6-6 and TRBJ1-1; no definite D call. Trimming took off 9 bases at V and 1 base at J, with 12 bases between the two ends. Germline CDR1 and CDR2: MNHNY and SVGAGI (reference sequence). The CDR3 consists of 13 residues. CDR3: CASALWGNTEAFF. As DNA, the CDR3 is TGTGCCAGTGCACTTTGGGGGAACACTGAAGCTTTCTTT.

As concerns this clonotype: The junction departs from the called germline gene at one end, perhaps through a read error. V and J are TRBV7-9 and TRBJ1-4; no clear D gene. The CDR3 length is 13 residues. Per germline, CDR1 SEHNR and CDR2 FQNEAQ (reference sequence). The CDR3: CVSSFQAQEKLFF. As DNA, the CDR3 is TGTGTCAGCAGCTTCCAGGCTCAGGAAAAACTGTTTTTT.

This clonotype was observed a handful of times. The chain recombines TRBV18 with TRBJ1-6; D not resolved. V shed 2 bases and J shed 0 bases, with 11 bases lying between them. Germline V lookup: CDR1 KGHSH, CDR2 LQKENI. The CDR3 has 17 residues. The CDR3 reads CASSPYGVSSYNSPLHF. In DNA, the CDR3 is TGTGCCAGCTCACCATATGGGGTTAGCTCCTATAATTCACCCCTCCACTTT.

CDR3 DNA sequence: TGTGCCAGCAGTTACTCTGAGGGAAGAGCACCCCTCCACTTT. Translating it yields CASSYSEGRAPLHF. V is TRBV6-6 and J is TRBJ1-6; D is unresolved. Trimming stripped 0 bases from V and 11 bases from J, with 11 bases between. Germline V gene sequence: CDR1 MNHNY, CDR2 SVGAGI (reference sequence). The CDR3 is made up of 14 amino acids.

This clonotype was counted at least ten times. An end of the junction does not agree with germline; a read error may underlie this. V usage is TRBV18 and J usage is TRBJ1-3; 7 nucleotides agree with TRBD1. The CDR3 contains 19 residues. In germline, CDR1 is KGHSH, CDR2 LQKENI. As DNA, the CDR3 is TGTGCCAGCTCGCAGGGGGTACCTCTGGGGGCACTCTCTGAAAACACCATATATTTT. It specifies CASSQGVPLGALSENTIYF. Looking up the rest from reference TRBV18 and TRBJ1-3 gives the full variable domain: NAGVMQNPRHLVRRRGQEARLRCSPMKGHSHVYWYRQLPEEGLKFMVYLQKENIIDESGMPKERFSAEFPKEGPSILRIQQVVRGDSAAYFCASSQGVPLGALSENTIYFGEGSWLTVV.

CDR3 in amino acids: CSVTGGNEQFF. DNA of the CDR3: TGCAGCGTGACAGGGGGCAATGAGCAGTTCTTC. The chain carries TRBV29-1 and TRBJ2-1; 9 bases align to TRBD1. Germline CDR1 SQVTM, CDR2 ANQGSEA. V was pared by 6 bases and J by 6 bases, with 0 bases of the junction left unmatched. The CDR3 has 11 amino acids.

V usage is TRBV19 and J usage is TRBJ2-3, with 10 bases lining up with TRBD2. V lost 10 bases to trimming and J lost 6 bases; unmatched junction nucleotides: 10. Germline V gene lookup returns CDR1 LNHDA and CDR2 SQIVND (reference sequence). The CDR3 totals 14 residues. CDR3 DNA: TGTGCCACCCAGGGCCTAGCGGGGGTCGATACGCAGTATTTT. Protein sequence: CATQGLAGVDTQYF.

In this sample, this clonotype turned up many times. This sequence joins TRBV2 and TRBJ1-1, with TRBD1 as a possible D gene (5 bases). CDR1 SNHLY and CDR2 FYNNEI come from the germline V gene. The V gene lost 6 bases and the J gene lost 5 bases, with 13 bases spanning the gap. The CDR3 is 13 residues long. The CDR3 DNA is TGTGCCAGCAGCCTAGGGGTAGGGACTGAAGCTTTCTTT. This translates into CASSLGVGTEAFF.

The genes are TRBV6-2 or TRBV6-3 and TRBJ2-3; no definite D call. Germline-derived CDR1 and CDR2 are MNHEY and SVGEGT. This CDR3 has 12 amino acids. The V and J ends lost 6 bases and 4 bases respectively, with 8 bases between them. The CDR3: CASSRLSDTQYF. The CDR3 region has the DNA TGTGCCAGCAGCAGACTTTCAGATACGCAGTATTTT.

Only a few counts were recorded for this clonotype. The chain joins TRBV29-1 to TRBJ1-2; 7 nucleotides agree with TRBD1. The V segment lost 6 bases and the J segment 0 bases; nucleotides outside the gene matches: 7. This CDR3 contains 14 residues. Germline loops: CDR1 SQVTM, CDR2 ANQGSEA. The chain's CDR3 is CSVGDRTPNYGYTF. The CDR3 DNA follows: TGCAGCGTGGGGGACAGAACCCCTAACTATGGCTACACCTTC.

The V call is TRBV9, the J call TRBJ2-7; D is perhaps TRBD1 (5 bases). CDR3 length: 14 residues. Trimming left V 0 bases short and J 3 bases short, with 10 bases between. Germline assignment: CDR1 SGDLS and CDR2 YYNGEE. The CDR3 here is CASSVGQRDYEQYF. In nucleotides, the CDR3 is TGTGCCAGCAGCGTAGGACAGAGAGACTACGAGCAGTACTTC.